This T cell receptor (beta chain) was recorded in a study of blood T cell repertoires in COVID-19. Study summary: In each case, the material was cDNA or gDNA derived from T cells, B-cell-depleted T cells, or PBMCs.

Germline CDR1 reads MNHNY; CDR2 reads SVGAGI (reference sequence). The CDR3 covers 15 residues. Trimming took 6 bases from V and 1 from J; bases not matched to a gene: 4. In the authors' workflow: Amplified reference gene primers provided the basis for estimating nucleated cell counts. Produced via immunoSEQ multiplex PCR; TCRdb's table is partial and in-frame only. That table is the source of V, J and clone size, and D and trimming were worked out from the DNA. Of 150,000 to 200,000 clones in the sample, approximately 88% were seen once. This clonotype was sampled from a woman in her fifties or sixties who had recovered from COVID-19. Sequences were obtained from PBMCs or T cells enriched from blood (not recorded which). The chain uses TRBV6-6 and TRBJ1-3, with 9 bases matching TRBD1. CDR3 sequence reads: CASSGDRASGNTIYF. The CDR3 DNA reads as TGTGCCAGCAGCGGGGACAGGGCTTCTGGAAACACCATATATTTT.